What follows are 27 T cell receptor beta chains derived from one specimen sequenced in a study of cytomegalovirus exposure and HLA in healthy donors. Researchers ran the PCR with 60 Vbeta and 13 Jbeta primers. Libraries were prepared by immunoSEQ multiplex PCR; TCRdb keeps only in-frame clonotypes and omits some of them. The sample includes approximately 290,000 clones, 80% of them seen just once. Input material: PBMCs. These receptors originate from a girl aged 2 to 9 in good health and CMV-seronegative.

This chain's CDR3 is CASSPGQSSGNTIYF. CDR3 nucleotides: TGTGCCAGCAGCCCGGGACAGAGCTCTGGAAACACCATATATTTT. The genes are TRBV5-5 and TRBJ1-3; 7 bases map to TRBD1. The CDR3 runs 15 residues. After removal of 4 bases from V and 0 bases from J, the junction contained 4 bases not matched to a gene. Per the germline V gene, CDR1 is SGHKS and CDR2 is YYEKEE (reference sequence).

This clone showed up just once. The chain joins TRBV2 to TRBJ2-3; D is possibly TRBD2 (5 bases). V was pared by 8 bases and J by 1 base, with 10 bases between. Germline V lookup: CDR1 SNHLY, CDR2 FYNNEI. The CDR3 consists of 13 residues. As DNA, the CDR3 is TGTGCCAGCGCGGGCAGCCGCACAGATACGCAGTATTTT. It encodes CASAGSRTDTQYF. The variable domain in full, completed from reference TRBV2 and TRBJ2-3, reads EPEVTQTPSHQVTQMGQEVILRCVPISNHLYFYWYRQILGQKVEFLVSFYNNEISEKSEIFDDQFSVERPDGSNFTLKIRSTKLEDSAMYFCASAGSRTDTQYFGPGTRLTVL.

This clone was seen more than once but under ten times. The chain carries TRBV28 and TRBJ2-7, with TRBD2 matching over 11 bases. V shed 6 bases and J 6 bases; nucleotides not matched to a gene: 4. The CDR3 is 13 residues long. Germline lookup yields CDR1 MDHEN and CDR2 SYDVKM. The CDR3 DNA reads TGTGCCAGCAGACTCCTAGCGGGGGGCGAGCAGTACTTC. Amino acid sequence: CASRLLAGGEQYF.

The rearrangement joins TRBV7-9 to TRBJ1-5, with no clear D. Germline CDR1 reads SEHNR; CDR2 reads FQNEAQ (reference sequence). The CDR3 extends over 12 amino acids. Trimming cost V 3 bases and J 9 bases, with 9 bases left between them. CDR3 loop: CASSFSSRPQHF. CDR3 nucleotides: TGTGCCAGCAGCTTTTCGTCGCGGCCCCAGCATTTT.

This clone was recorded once. The chain combines TRBV5-4 with TRBJ2-1, with 8 bases that match TRBD1. The CDR3 covers 15 residues. Unmatched junction bases numbered 6, after V lost 3 bases and J lost 4 bases. Germline V lookup: CDR1 SGHNT, CDR2 YYREEE (reference sequence). The CDR3 DNA reads as TGTGCCAGCAGCTCAGGACAGGGCTTTTACAATGAGCAGTTCTTC. Translated, it gives CASSSGQGFYNEQFF.

The chain recombines TRBV13 with TRBJ2-7; 10 bases line up with TRBD1. This CDR3 contains 18 residues. Germline V lookup: CDR1 PRHDT, CDR2 FYEKMQ (reference sequence). V lost 5 bases, J lost 3 bases, and 16 bases stayed unmatched. The CDR3 spells CASSTGRAKGQGYYEQYF. The DNA for the CDR3 is TGTGCCAGCAGCACAGGGCGCGCGAAGGGACAGGGGTACTACGAGCAGTACTTC.

V gene TRBV7-8 combines with J gene TRBJ1-5, with 9 bases matching TRBD1. With V trimmed by 5 bases and J by 7 bases, 3 bases remained unmatched. The V gene's germline CDR1 is SGHVS and CDR2 FQNEAQ. The CDR3 spans 13 residues. The CDR3 sequence is CASSDGQGQPQHF. CDR3 nucleotide sequence: TGTGCCAGCAGCGACGGACAGGGGCAGCCCCAGCATTTT.

CDR3 amino acids: CASSEDRGSLNEQFF. The CDR3 DNA is TGTGCCAGCAGCGAAGACAGGGGTTCCCTCAATGAGCAGTTCTTC. This rearrangement joins TRBV9 to TRBJ2-1, with 8 positions matching TRBD1. Germline V gene data show CDR1 as SGDLS and CDR2 as YYNGEE. The CDR3 sequence is 15 residues long. Trimming removed 3 bases from V and 6 bases from J; junction bases left unmatched: 8.

The rearrangement links TRBV7-6 to TRBJ1-1, with 8 bases fitting TRBD1. CDR1 SGHVS and CDR2 FNYEAQ come from the germline V gene. The CDR3 extends over 15 amino acids. J lost 0 bases, V lost 4 bases, and 4 bases had no gene match. The CDR3 spells CASSSGQVMNTEAFF. The CDR3 nucleotides read TGTGCCAGCAGCTCGGGACAGGTAATGAACACTGAAGCTTTCTTT. The whole variable domain, filled in from reference TRBV7-6 and TRBJ1-1, reads GAGVSQSPRYKVTKRGQDVALRCDPISGHVSLYWYRQALGQGPEFLTYFNYEAQQDKSGLPNDRFSAERPEGSISTLTIQRTEQRDSAMYRCASSSGQVMNTEAFFGQGTRLTVV.

The chain links TRBV5-1 to TRBJ1-4; D gene ambiguous. The V gene's germline CDR1 is SGHRS and CDR2 YFSETQ. Trimming removed 2 bases at V and 0 bases at J, with 11 bases between. The CDR3 is 16 residues long. CDR3 in amino acids: CASSFKPPATNEKLFF. For the CDR3, the DNA is TGCGCCAGCAGCTTTAAGCCACCGGCAACTAATGAAAAACTGTTTTTT. Combining the CDR3 with reference TRBV5-1 and TRBJ1-4 gives the whole variable domain KAGVTQTPRYLIKTRGQQVTLSCSPISGHRSVSWYQQTPGQGLQFLFEYFSETQRNKGNFPGRFSGRQFSNSRSEMNVSTLELGDSALYLCASSFKPPATNEKLFFGSGTQLSVL.

This clone was detected once. The chain recombines TRBV7-2 with TRBJ2-5, with 10 bases that match TRBD2. The CDR3 contains 16 residues. V shed 6 bases, J shed 2 bases, and the junction held 9 bases outside the gene matches. The germline V gene encodes CDR1 SGHTA and CDR2 FQGNSA. CDR3 region: CASSLSSGGLQETQYF. In DNA form, the CDR3 reads TGTGCCAGCAGTCTTTCTAGCGGGGGACTACAAGAGACCCAGTACTTC.

V gene TRBV6-1 combines with J gene TRBJ1-1, with D maybe TRBD1 (6 bases). Germline CDR1 reads MNHNS; CDR2 reads SASEGT. Trimming shortened V by 6 bases and J by 4 bases, and 12 bases separated the two germline ends. This CDR3 is built from 13 residues. DNA for the CDR3: TGTGCCAGCAGATTCAGGGGTGGCACTGAAGCTTTCTTT. Translating it yields CASRFRGGTEAFF.

The V gene is TRBV7-2, the J gene TRBJ1-2; 7 nucleotides line up with TRBD1. The V gene's germline CDR1 is SGHTA and CDR2 FQGNSA. The CDR3 totals 15 residues. Trimming removed 5 bases from V and 7 bases from J; junction bases left unmatched: 13. For the CDR3, the DNA is TGTGCCAGCAGCCCAAGACCGGACAGGATTGGTGGCTACACCTTC. This translates into CASSPRPDRIGGYTF.

This clone has just one count. The gene calls are TRBV30 and TRBJ1-1, with no clear D. Deletions cut 0 bases from V and 0 bases from J, with 8 bases between. The germline CDR1 and CDR2 sequences are GTSNPN and SVGIG (reference sequence). The CDR3 contains 14 residues. CDR3 loop: CAWSVGRLNTEAFF. The CDR3 DNA reads as TGTGCCTGGAGTGTTGGCAGGTTGAACACTGAAGCTTTCTTT.

V and J are TRBV14 and TRBJ2-2; tentative D call: TRBD2 (6 bases). Trimming removed 4 bases from V and 4 bases from J, with 16 bases in between. The CDR3 spans 16 residues. Germline V gives CDR1 SGHDN, CDR2 FVKESK. CDR3 nucleotides: TGTGCCAGCAGCCCCCGGGTAGGGCGGGGCACCGGGGAGCTGTTTTTT. It yields the protein CASSPRVGRGTGELFF.

This clone was seen only once. The chain couples TRBV2 to TRBJ2-1, with 9 nucleotides matching TRBD1. This CDR3 comprises 12 residues. V dropped 6 bases and J dropped 16; count of bases not matched to a gene: 10. Germline V gene data show CDR1 as SNHLY and CDR2 as FYNNEI. CDR3 sequence (DNA): TGTGCCAGCAGCCTTGGGACAGGGAGCCCTTTCTTC. Residues: CASSLGTGSPFF.

The V and J genes are TRBV2 and TRBJ1-3; D is unresolved. With 4 bases removed from V and 8 bases from J, the gap between germline ends came to 9 bases. CDR3 length equals 12 residues. Per germline, CDR1 SNHLY and CDR2 FYNNEI. The CDR3 DNA reads TGTGCCAGCAGTGTCGTATCGGACACCATATATTTT. It yields the protein CASSVVSDTIYF.

This clone has just a few counts. The gene calls are TRBV5-4 and TRBJ2-3, with TRBD2 identical over 9 bases. CDR3 length equals 18 residues. Germline V gene data show CDR1 as SGHNT and CDR2 as YYREEE (reference sequence). V dropped 1 base and J dropped 1; count of bases not matched to a gene: 10. Here the CDR3 DNA reads TGTGCCAGCAGCTTGTTTGCGGGAGGGCCGTCCGGCACAGATACGCAGTATTTT. It is translated as CASSLFAGGPSGTDTQYF.

This clone occurred once. The gene calls are TRBV4-1 and TRBJ1-1, with D possibly TRBD1 on 5 matching bases. Per germline, CDR1 MGHRA and CDR2 YSYEKL. The CDR3 runs 16 residues. Between the trimmed V and J ends, which lost 0 bases and 0 bases, there was a span of 11 bases. CDR3 nucleotide sequence: TGCGCCAGCAGCCAAGAGTGGACATGGGTGAACACTGAAGCTTTCTTT. Protein sequence: CASSQEWTWVNTEAFF.

The chain links TRBV4-2 to TRBJ2-5; TRBD2 matches at 8 bases. Germline V gene data show CDR1 as LGHNA and CDR2 as YNFKEQ. The CDR3 has 16 residues. With 1 base clipped from V and 0 bases from J, the junction kept 4 bases outside the gene matches. The CDR3 region is CASSQVGRGDQETQYF. The CDR3 DNA is TGTGCCAGCAGCCAAGTCGGGCGGGGGGACCAAGAGACCCAGTACTTC.

The chain couples TRBV28 to TRBJ2-5; D is unclear. Germline V lookup: CDR1 MDHEN, CDR2 SYDVKM. V was shortened by 7 bases and J by 5 bases, with 11 bases between the two germline ends. The CDR3 sequence is 12 residues long. The chain's CDR3 is CASTRTWETQYF. CDR3 coding DNA: TGTGCCAGCACCAGAACGTGGGAGACCCAGTACTTC.

This rearrangement joins TRBV7-9 to TRBJ2-7; D gene unclear. This CDR3 spans 11 amino acids. V lost 4 bases, J lost 4 bases, and 5 bases lay in between. Germline CDR1 is SEHNR and CDR2 is FQNEAQ (reference sequence). CDR3: CASSSPYEQYF. The CDR3 DNA follows: TGTGCCAGCAGCTCTCCTTACGAGCAGTACTTC.

CDR3: CASSLEGSSYNEQFF. The CDR3 region has the DNA TGTGCCAGCAGCTTAGAAGGGAGCTCCTACAATGAGCAGTTCTTC. The chain has TRBV7-2 and TRBJ2-1, with a tentative D call TRBD2 (5 bases). Per germline, CDR1 SGHTA and CDR2 FQGNSA. The CDR3 consists of 15 residues. Trimming took off 1 base at V and 0 bases at J, with 7 bases between the two ends.

The chain has TRBV6-1 and TRBJ2-1; D might be TRBD2 (7 bases). The CDR3 sequence is 16 residues long. Germline values: CDR1 MNHNS, CDR2 SASEGT. The ends were cut back, 2 bases at V and 3 bases at J, with 14 bases in the middle. The CDR3 spells CASSEYAGARYNEQFF. In DNA form, the CDR3 reads TGTGCCAGCAGTGAATACGCGGGGGCGCGCTACAATGAGCAGTTCTTC.

This clone was seen a few times. The chain is built from TRBV30 and TRBJ2-3; TRBD1 might be the D (6 bases). The germline V gene has CDR1 GTSNPN and CDR2 SVGIG (reference sequence). V lost 8 bases and J 3 bases, leaving 12 bases between the germline ends. The CDR3 has 12 residues. The DNA for the CDR3 is TGTGCCGGACGCCAGGGGACAGATACGCAGTATTTT. Amino acid sequence: CAGRQGTDTQYF.

This rearrangement joins TRBV2 to TRBJ2-7; TRBD1 matches 10 bases. The CDR3 has 16 amino acids. With 8 bases clipped from V and 3 bases from J, the junction kept 13 bases outside the gene matches. Germline CDR1 SNHLY, CDR2 FYNNEI. The CDR3: CASSNPGQGPFYEQYF. Here the CDR3 DNA reads TGTGCCAGCTCGAATCCGGGACAGGGGCCCTTCTACGAGCAGTACTTC.

There are a few counts of this clone. The chain couples TRBV5-4 to TRBJ1-1, with 8 bases fitting TRBD1. CDR3 length: 15 residues. The V gene end was trimmed by 4 bases and the J gene end by 0 bases; junction bases not matched to a gene: 5. Germline lookup yields CDR1 SGHNT and CDR2 YYREEE (reference sequence). The CDR3 region has the DNA TGTGCCAGCAGCCCAAGGACAGGGTTGAACACTGAAGCTTTCTTT. This codes for CASSPRTGLNTEAFF.